These 21 T cell receptor beta chains were all obtained from the same sample, sequenced in a study of regulatory T cells in long-lasting Graves disease. Library construction for TCR beta used iRepertoire HTBI primers and Arm-PCR of CDR3 regions. TCRdb recomputed calls from the multiplex PCR reads with MiXCR, one row per CDR3 protein. This table holds fewer than 650,000 distinct CDR3 sequences, 16% found once. Time point: newly diagnosed GD, antithyroid drugs for less than 3 months. RNA isolated from PBMCs was used to make the TCR library. These data are also associated with another study on T cells in Graves' hyperthyroidism and ophthalmopathy.

The sample was peripheral blood mononuclear cells (PBMCs), taken at new diagnosis, from a patient treated with antithyroid drugs. These receptors were collected from a woman between 25 and 40 years old with Graves disease.

This clonotype was recorded many times. This rearrangement joins TRBV7-8 to TRBJ1-2; D may be TRBD1 (5 bases). Germline V gene sequence: CDR1 SGHVS, CDR2 FQNEAQ. The CDR3 spans 14 residues. The V gene lost 4 bases and the J gene lost 4 bases, with 13 bases spanning the gap. CDR3: CASSYSQGIYGYTF. CDR3 nucleotide sequence: TGTGCCAGCAGCTACTCCCAGGGTATCTATGGCTACACCTTC. The full variable domain, rest sourced from reference TRBV7-8 and TRBJ1-2, is GAGVSQSPRYKVAKRGQDVALRCDPISGHVSLFWYQQALGQGPEFLTYFQNEAQLDKSGLPSDRFFAERPEGSVSTLKIQRTQQEDSAVYLCASSYSQGIYGYTFGSGTRLTVV.

This clonotype was observed a few times. This chain joins TRBV27 and TRBJ1-6; no definite D call. CDR3 length: 15 residues. Per germline, CDR1 MNHEY and CDR2 SMNVEV (reference sequence). Trimming pared 5 bases from V and 6 bases from J, leaving 14 bases between. The CDR3 is CASSPRSGGNSPLHF. CDR3 nucleotides: TGTGCCAGCAGTCCCCGCTCTGGTGGTAATTCACCCCTCCACTTT.

This clonotype has a count of ten or more. The chain joins TRBV2 to TRBJ1-1; 7 nucleotides align to TRBD1. The CDR3 contains 13 residues. Germline trimming cut 5 bases from V and 4 bases from J; bases unmatched to any gene: 4. Germline loops: CDR1 SNHLY, CDR2 FYNNEI. Written as DNA, the CDR3 is TGTGCCAGCAGTTTTAGGGGGCTCACTGAAGCTTTCTTT. Translation gives CASSFRGLTEAFF.

In its sample, this clonotype was seen many times. For the CDR3, the DNA is TGTGCCAGCAGCTTAGAGAGGCAGGGTGGGAGCTACACCTTC. Its translation: CASSLERQGGSYTF. This rearrangement joins TRBV7-2 to TRBJ1-2; TRBD1 is a possible D gene (5 bases). Trimming pared 1 base from V and 9 bases from J, leaving 15 bases between. Germline V gene sequence: CDR1 SGHTA, CDR2 FQGNSA. The CDR3 has 14 residues.

The chain combines TRBV12-3 or TRBV12-4 with TRBJ2-1; 14 positions agree with TRBD2. J gave up 7 bases and V 4 bases, and 12 bases lay outside the gene matches. The CDR3 has 18 amino acids. DNA of the CDR3: TGTGCCAGCAGTTCGAGACTATGGGGACTAGCGGGAGCAAATGAGCAGTTCTTC. Protein sequence: CASSSRLWGLAGANEQFF.

The chain carries TRBV19 and TRBJ2-7; D unclear. Germline V gene lookup returns CDR1 LNHDA and CDR2 SQIVND (reference sequence). V gave up 6 bases and J gave up 6 bases, with 15 bases separating them. This CDR3 spans 13 amino acids. The CDR3 loop is CASRVSMGFEQYF. The CDR3 nucleotides read TGTGCCAGTAGAGTCAGTATGGGGTTCGAGCAGTACTTC.

There are a few counts of this clonotype. The rearrangement uses TRBV5-1 and TRBJ2-1; 11 bases agree with TRBD2. V lost 3 bases, J lost 9 bases, and 11 bases stayed unmatched. Germline V CDR1 and CDR2: SGHRS, YFSETQ. The CDR3 runs to 16 residues. The CDR3 coding sequence is TGCGCCAGCAGCTCCACAACTAGCGGGAGTCGGGTTGAGCAGTTCTTC. This translates into CASSSTTSGSRVEQFF.

This clonotype has more than one count but fewer than ten. V is TRBV4-1 and J is TRBJ1-2, with D unresolved. The germline V gene encodes CDR1 MGHRA and CDR2 YSYEKL. V was pared by 3 bases and J by 2 bases, with 7 bases between. The CDR3 runs to 13 residues. The CDR3 DNA reads as TGCGCCAGCAGCCAGCAGGAAAACTATGGCTACACCTTC. This codes for CASSQQENYGYTF.

This clonotype was seen a few times. The chain uses TRBV7-2 and TRBJ1-3; D ambiguous. The V gene's germline CDR1 is SGHTA and CDR2 FQGNSA. Trimming took off 1 base at V and 0 bases at J, with 13 bases between the two ends. There are 17 residues in the CDR3. For the CDR3, the DNA is TGTGCCAGCAGCTTAGGGGGTAGACGCAACTCTGGAAACACCATATATTTT. Protein sequence: CASSLGGRRNSGNTIYF.

This clonotype was observed many times. This chain connects TRBV28 to TRBJ2-6; perhaps D is TRBD1 or TRBD2 (5 bases each). Between the trimmed V and J ends, which lost 3 bases and 2 bases, there was a span of 8 bases. Germline-derived CDR1 and CDR2 are MDHEN and SYDVKM. This CDR3 is built from 15 residues. CDR3 nucleotides: TGTGCCAGCAGTTTCAGAGGGGCTGGGGCCAACGTCCTGACTTTC. It encodes CASSFRGAGANVLTF.

The chain uses TRBV3-1 and TRBJ1-3; D uncertain. V lost 0 bases and J 2 bases, leaving 11 bases between the germline ends. The CDR3 is 16 amino acids. CDR1 and CDR2 from the germline V gene are LGHDT and YNNKEL (reference sequence). The CDR3 protein is CASSQDTSLAGNTIYF. The CDR3 DNA is TGTGCCAGCAGCCAAGATACTAGTCTGGCTGGAAACACCATATATTTT.

This clonotype was seen a handful of times. The V gene is TRBV18, the J gene TRBJ2-5; D call uncertain. Germline CDR1 is KGHSH and CDR2 is LQKENI. V was cut by 1 base and J by 5 bases, with 8 bases left in between. CDR3 length: 13 amino acids. DNA for the CDR3: TGTGCCAGCTCACCACATACTCAGGAGACCCAGTACTTC. Its translation is CASSPHTQETQYF.

Ten or more counts support this clonotype. This chain joins TRBV11-1 and TRBJ2-2, with D perhaps matching TRBD1 (7 bases). V lost 10 bases and J lost 6, with 15 bases in between. The CDR3 covers 13 residues. CDR1 SGHAT and CDR2 FQDESV come from the germline V gene (reference sequence). The CDR3 DNA reads as TGTGCCACCGCGGGACAGTTACCCGGGGAGCTGTTTTTT. Translated, it gives CATAGQLPGELFF.

This clonotype was seen at least ten times. J is TRBJ2-7 and V is TRBV29-1, with D uncertain. The V gene lost 4 bases and the J gene lost 3 bases, with 19 bases spanning the gap. This CDR3 region has 15 residues. Germline-derived CDR1 and CDR2 are SQVTM and ANQGSEA. In nucleotides, the CDR3 is TGCAGCGTTGTCTCATTGTGGCAGGCGAACTACGAGCAGTACTTC. Its translation is CSVVSLWQANYEQYF.

This clonotype occurred many times. V gene TRBV28 combines with J gene TRBJ2-3; D unresolved. This CDR3 has 14 residues. Germline assignment: CDR1 MDHEN and CDR2 SYDVKM. V lost 6 bases to trimming and J lost 4 bases, with 14 bases between them. The CDR3 DNA follows: TGTGCCAGCAGAACCCTAAGGGTGGCAGATACGCAGTATTTT. This gives the protein CASRTLRVADTQYF.

There are a few counts of this clonotype. The V call is TRBV7-8, the J call TRBJ1-2, with 7 nucleotides matching TRBD1. Trimming removed 7 bases from V and 8 bases from J; junction bases left unmatched: 10. The CDR3 is made up of 13 amino acids. CDR1 SGHVS and CDR2 FQNEAQ come from the germline V gene. The CDR3 spells CASTTDRVKGYTF. The CDR3 DNA sequence: TGTGCCAGCACCACCGACAGGGTAAAGGGCTACACCTTC.

This clonotype was seen at least ten times. V and J are TRBV29-1 and TRBJ1-2, with D hard to call. This CDR3 has 13 amino acids. Germline V gene lookup returns CDR1 SQVTM and CDR2 ANQGSEA. The V and J ends lost 3 bases and 8 bases respectively, with 16 bases between them. CDR3 coding DNA: TGCAGCGTTGAGGGCAGTAGTACGGGCGGCTACACCTTC. It yields the protein CSVEGSSTGGYTF.

This clonotype has at least ten counts. The chain is built from TRBV3-1 and TRBJ1-2; D perhaps matches TRBD1 (5 bases). This CDR3 has 15 residues. Germline V CDR1 and CDR2: LGHDT, YNNKEL (reference sequence). V was trimmed by 4 bases and J by 2 bases, leaving 14 bases between them. The CDR3 spells CASSPGRGRNYGYTF. CDR3 DNA sequence: TGTGCCAGCAGCCCGGGACGCGGGAGAAACTATGGCTACACCTTC.

This clonotype was seen only a few times. The rearrangement links TRBV5-1 to TRBJ2-4; maybe TRBD2 (5 bases). Trimming removed 7 bases at V and 2 bases at J, with 13 bases between. This CDR3 has 14 amino acids. The germline gives CDR1 SGHRS, CDR2 YFSETQ. CDR3 in amino acids: CASPPGRTKNIQYF. The CDR3 DNA reads TGCGCCAGCCCCCCGGGGAGAACCAAAAACATTCAGTACTTC.

This clonotype was seen repeatedly, ten times or more. The gene calls are TRBV28 and TRBJ1-4, with a weak D call TRBD1 (5 bases). The CDR3 consists of 14 residues. Germline values: CDR1 MDHEN, CDR2 SYDVKM. CDR3 sequence reads: CVSVGGTTNEKLFF. CDR3 in DNA: TGTGTGAGCGTGGGGGGGACAACTAATGAAAAACTGTTTTTT.

The rearrangement links TRBV9 to TRBJ1-5; D uncertain. Trimming removed 3 bases at V and 9 bases at J, with 10 bases between. This CDR3 spans 12 amino acids. Germline CDR1 and CDR2: SGDLS and YYNGEE. The CDR3 loop reads CASSDLWGPQHF. CDR3 bases: TGTGCCAGCAGCGACCTTTGGGGGCCCCAGCATTTT. The full variable domain, in which reference TRBV9 and TRBJ1-5 provide the parts outside the CDR3, is DSGVTQTPKHLITATGQRVTLRCSPRSGDLSVYWYQQSLDQGLQFLIQYYNGEERAKGNILERFSAQQFPDLHSELNLSSLELGDSALYFCASSDLWGPQHFGDGTRLSIL.